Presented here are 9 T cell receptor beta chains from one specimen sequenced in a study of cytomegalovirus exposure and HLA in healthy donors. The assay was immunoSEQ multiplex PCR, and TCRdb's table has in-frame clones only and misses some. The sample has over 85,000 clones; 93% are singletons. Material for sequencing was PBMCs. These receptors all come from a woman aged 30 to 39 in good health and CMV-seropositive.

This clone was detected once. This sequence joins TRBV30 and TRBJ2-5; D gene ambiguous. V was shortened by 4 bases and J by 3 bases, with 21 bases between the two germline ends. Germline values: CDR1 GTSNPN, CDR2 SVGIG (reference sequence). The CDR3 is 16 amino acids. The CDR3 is CAWTRYEAPGEETQYF. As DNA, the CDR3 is TGTGCCTGGACCAGATACGAGGCCCCCGGCGAAGAGACCCAGTACTTC. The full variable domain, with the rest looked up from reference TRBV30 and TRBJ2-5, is SQTIHQWPATLVQPVGSPLSLECTVEGTSNPNLYWYRQAAGRGLQLLFYSVGIGQISSEVPQNLSASRPQDRQFILSSKKLLLSDSGFYLCAWTRYEAPGEETQYFGPGTRLLVL.

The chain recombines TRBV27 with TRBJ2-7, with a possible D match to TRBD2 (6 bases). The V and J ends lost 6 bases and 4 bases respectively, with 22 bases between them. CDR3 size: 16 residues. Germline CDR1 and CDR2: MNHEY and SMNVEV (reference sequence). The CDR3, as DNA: TGTGCCAGCAGCCAAATGGGGGGACCTCAGAAATACGAGCAGTACTTC. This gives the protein CASSQMGGPQKYEQYF.

This CDR3 reads CASSLSGRQETQYF. Here the CDR3 DNA reads TGTGCCAGCAGCTTAAGCGGGAGACAAGAGACCCAGTACTTC. The J gene is TRBJ2-5, the V gene TRBV7-7, with 8 bases lining up with TRBD2. The V gene's germline CDR1 is SSHAT and CDR2 FNYEAQ (reference sequence). The CDR3 spans 14 residues. With 2 bases clipped from V and 2 bases from J, the junction kept 1 base outside the gene matches.

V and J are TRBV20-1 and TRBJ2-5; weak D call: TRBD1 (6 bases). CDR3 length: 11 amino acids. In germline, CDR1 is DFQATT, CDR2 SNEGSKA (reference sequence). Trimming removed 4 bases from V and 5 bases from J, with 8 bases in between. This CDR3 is CSATDRETQYF. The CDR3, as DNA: TGCAGTGCTACAGACAGGGAGACCCAGTACTTC.

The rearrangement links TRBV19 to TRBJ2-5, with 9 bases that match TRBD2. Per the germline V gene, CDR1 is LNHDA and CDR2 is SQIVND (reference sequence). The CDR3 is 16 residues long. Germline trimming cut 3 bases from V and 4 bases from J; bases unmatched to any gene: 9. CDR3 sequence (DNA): TGTGCCAGTAGTATCGGTGGCGGGAGGGACCCAGAGACCCAGTACTTC. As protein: CASSIGGGRDPETQYF.

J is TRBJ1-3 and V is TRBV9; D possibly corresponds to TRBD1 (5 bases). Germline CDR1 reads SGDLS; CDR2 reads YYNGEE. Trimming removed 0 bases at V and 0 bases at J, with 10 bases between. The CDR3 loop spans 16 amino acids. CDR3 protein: CASSVGGSLSGNTIYF. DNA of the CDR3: TGTGCCAGCAGCGTAGGGGGCAGTCTCTCTGGAAACACCATATATTTT.

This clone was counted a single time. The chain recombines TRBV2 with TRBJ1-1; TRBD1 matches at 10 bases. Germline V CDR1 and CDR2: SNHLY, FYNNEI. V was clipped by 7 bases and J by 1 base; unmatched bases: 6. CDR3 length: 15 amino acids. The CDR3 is CASIRGTGANTEAFF. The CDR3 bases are TGTGCCAGCATTAGAGGGACAGGGGCGAACACTGAAGCTTTCTTT.

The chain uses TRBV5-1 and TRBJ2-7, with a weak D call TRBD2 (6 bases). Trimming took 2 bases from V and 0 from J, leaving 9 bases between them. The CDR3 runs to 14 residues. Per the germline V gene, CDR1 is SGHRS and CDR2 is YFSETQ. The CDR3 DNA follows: TGCGCCAGCAGCTTTAGCGGAAGCTCCTACGAGCAGTACTTC. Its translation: CASSFSGSSYEQYF. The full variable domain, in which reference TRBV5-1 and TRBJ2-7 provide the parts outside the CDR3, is KAGVTQTPRYLIKTRGQQVTLSCSPISGHRSVSWYQQTPGQGLQFLFEYFSETQRNKGNFPGRFSGRQFSNSRSEMNVSTLELGDSALYLCASSFSGSSYEQYFGPGTRLTVT.

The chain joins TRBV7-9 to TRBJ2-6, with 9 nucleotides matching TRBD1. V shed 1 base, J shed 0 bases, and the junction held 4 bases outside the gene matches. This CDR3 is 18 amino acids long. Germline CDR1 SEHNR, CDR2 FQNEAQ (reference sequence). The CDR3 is CASSLVGTGSSGANVLTF. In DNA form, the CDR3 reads TGTGCCAGCAGCTTAGTGGGGACAGGGAGCTCTGGGGCCAACGTCCTGACTTTC.